The next 26 T cell receptor beta chains were all read from a single sample in a study of shared clonotypes between healthy human individuals. Terminally differentiated effector memory CD45RA+ cells were excluded by CCR7 positive selection of CD45RO-negative cells. The protocol was immunoSEQ multiplex PCR, while the TCRdb copy is restricted to in-frame clones and leaves out a portion. The sample lists almost 700,000 clones; around 90% were seen once. Sequenced: naive CD8+ T cells sorted from blood. The source of these receptors is a man aged 25 to 45 in good health.

CDR3 in amino acids: CASSLAPAQAMNTEAFF. The CDR3, as DNA: TGTGCCAGCAGCTTAGCTCCTGCACAGGCAATGAACACTGAAGCTTTCTTT. This chain connects TRBV7-8 to TRBJ1-1; possible D gene TRBD1, 5 bases. The CDR3 has 17 amino acids. The V end lost 0 bases, the J end lost 0 bases, and 14 bases lay between the germline ends. CDR1 is SGHVS, CDR2 FQNEAQ, per germline.

V and J are TRBV9 and TRBJ2-3, with D possibly called TRBD1 or TRBD2 (6 bases each). Looked up from germline, CDR1 is SGDLS and CDR2 is YYNGEE. CDR3 size: 15 residues. The V and J ends lost 0 bases and 0 bases respectively, with 8 bases between them. CDR3 protein: CASSVEGGSTDTQYF. DNA of the CDR3: TGTGCCAGCAGCGTAGAGGGGGGAAGCACAGATACGCAGTATTTT.

The chain combines TRBV29-1 with TRBJ2-7; TRBD1 matches at 8 bases. This CDR3 is 13 amino acids long. Germline V lookup: CDR1 SQVTM, CDR2 ANQGSEA. With V trimmed by 4 bases and J by 4 bases, 6 bases remained unmatched. CDR3 bases: TGCAGCGTTGCCCCAGGGGGCGAATACGAGCAGTACTTC. Translated, it gives CSVAPGGEYEQYF.

The chain couples TRBV4-2 to TRBJ2-4, with D perhaps being TRBD1 or TRBD2 (5 bases each). V was clipped by 0 bases and J by 7 bases, with 13 bases between them. The CDR3 extends over 15 amino acids. The V gene's germline CDR1 is LGHNA and CDR2 YNFKEQ. This CDR3 reads CASSQDWDGDNIQYF. For the CDR3, the DNA is TGTGCCAGCAGCCAAGATTGGGACGGGGATAACATTCAGTACTTC.

The rearrangement joins TRBV27 to TRBJ2-1; 7 positions match TRBD2. Germline CDR1 MNHEY, CDR2 SMNVEV (reference sequence). V was pared by 2 bases and J by 5 bases, with 6 bases of the junction left unmatched. CDR3 length: 15 amino acids. CDR3 amino acids: CASSLNGLADNEQFF. The CDR3 DNA is TGTGCCAGCAGTTTAAACGGCCTAGCGGACAATGAGCAGTTCTTC.

The chain couples TRBV28 to TRBJ2-1, with 10 bases lining up with TRBD2. Germline V CDR1 and CDR2: MDHEN, SYDVKM. This CDR3 is 15 amino acids long. V trimming: 7 bases; J trimming: 4 bases; junction bases outside the gene matches: 7. The CDR3 loop reads CASTFGLAEYNEQFF. The DNA for the CDR3 is TGTGCCAGCACCTTCGGACTAGCGGAGTACAATGAGCAGTTCTTC.

This chain uses TRBV6-5 with TRBJ2-2, with D perhaps being TRBD1 or TRBD2 (5 bases each). V lost 7 bases and J lost 4, with 16 bases in between. The germline V gene encodes CDR1 MNHEY and CDR2 SVGAGI. This CDR3 is 15 amino acids long. The CDR3 DNA reads TGTGCCAGCAATCGGGACCCCCAAGGCACCGGGGAGCTGTTTTTT. As protein: CASNRDPQGTGELFF.

The rearrangement links TRBV7-9 to TRBJ2-3, with 7 bases fitting TRBD1. CDR1 SEHNR and CDR2 FQNEAQ come from the germline V gene (reference sequence). Trimming removed 4 bases from V and 2 bases from J; junction bases left unmatched: 3. The CDR3 is 14 amino acids. CDR3 sequence reads: CASSYGQVTDTQYF. DNA for the CDR3: TGTGCCAGCAGCTACGGACAGGTCACAGATACGCAGTATTTT.

V gene TRBV27 combines with J gene TRBJ1-1; TRBD1 aligns across 12 bases. The CDR3 runs 16 residues. The V and J ends lost 6 bases and 0 bases, in that order; junction bases with no gene match: 5. The germline V gene encodes CDR1 MNHEY and CDR2 SMNVEV (reference sequence). In DNA form, the CDR3 reads TGTGCCAGCAGAGCCGGGACAGGGGGCTTGAACACTGAAGCTTTCTTT. This gives the protein CASRAGTGGLNTEAFF.

This clone was recorded at least ten times. The V and J genes are TRBV28 and TRBJ2-3; D possibly corresponds to TRBD2 (6 bases). Per the germline V gene, CDR1 is MDHEN and CDR2 is SYDVKM. With 8 bases removed from V and 5 bases from J, the gap between germline ends came to 14 bases. The CDR3 loop spans 13 amino acids. CDR3 protein: CASAGSWIDTQYF. CDR3 DNA: TGTGCCAGCGCCGGGAGCTGGATAGATACGCAGTATTTT.

The chain carries TRBV7-9 and TRBJ2-2; D is undetermined. CDR1 is SEHNR, CDR2 FQNEAQ, per germline (reference sequence). CDR3 length: 16 residues. Trimming removed 1 base at V and 1 base at J, with 10 bases between. CDR3 nucleotide sequence: TGTGCCAGCAGCTTAGAGGTCTCCTTGAACACCGGGGAGCTGTTTTTT. Amino acids: CASSLEVSLNTGELFF. The full variable domain, rest sourced from reference TRBV7-9 and TRBJ2-2, is DTGVSQNPRHKITKRGQNVTFRCDPISEHNRLYWYRQTLGQGPEFLTYFQNEAQLEKSRLLSDRFSAERPKGSFSTLEIQRTEQGDSAMYLCASSLEVSLNTGELFFGEGSRLTVL.

In regard to this clone: This CDR3 is also generated by other DNA sequences in the sample. The V and J genes are TRBV27 and TRBJ1-1; D ambiguous. The CDR3 sequence is 15 residues long. V lost 2 bases and J 0 bases, leaving 10 bases between the germline ends. Germline lookup yields CDR1 MNHEY and CDR2 SMNVEV (reference sequence). CDR3 in DNA: TGTGCCAGCAGTTTAGGGTTTCTCATGAACACTGAAGCTTTCTTT. It encodes CASSLGFLMNTEAFF.

CDR3 coding DNA: TGTGCCTGGTATGGACTGCCCAATGAGCAGTTCTTC. Protein product: CAWYGLPNEQFF. V usage is TRBV30 and J usage is TRBJ2-1, with D possibly TRBD2 on 5 matching bases. V was trimmed by 5 bases and J by 6 bases, leaving 11 bases between them. The CDR3 is made up of 12 amino acids. Germline CDR1 is GTSNPN and CDR2 is SVGIG (reference sequence). The entire variable domain, with the rest obtained from reference TRBV30 and TRBJ2-1, is as follows: SQTIHQWPATLVQPVGSPLSLECTVEGTSNPNLYWYRQAAGRGLQLLFYSVGIGQISSEVPQNLSASRPQDRQFILSSKKLLLSDSGFYLCAWYGLPNEQFFGPGTRLTVL.

This chain joins TRBV5-6 and TRBJ2-3, with D maybe TRBD1 (6 bases). Trimming removed 6 bases at V and 0 bases at J, with 14 bases between. From germline, CDR1 is SGHDT and CDR2 YYEEEE. This CDR3 has 15 amino acids. CDR3 amino acids: CASMHRATSTDTQYF. The CDR3 nucleotides are TGTGCCAGCATGCACAGGGCGACTAGCACAGATACGCAGTATTTT.

The chain is built from TRBV4-1 and TRBJ2-3; 8 nucleotides line up with TRBD1. CDR1 and CDR2 from the germline V gene are MGHRA and YSYEKL. This CDR3 is built from 15 residues. V lost 4 bases to trimming and J lost 5 bases; unmatched junction nucleotides: 8. The CDR3 protein is CASSPQGDTIDTQYF. The DNA for the CDR3 is TGCGCCAGCAGCCCACAGGGGGATACCATAGATACGCAGTATTTT.

The chain uses TRBV7-9 and TRBJ1-3, with D perhaps TRBD1 (6 bases). The V gene's germline CDR1 is SEHNR and CDR2 FQNEAQ (reference sequence). V shed 11 bases and J shed 3 bases, with 11 bases lying between them. The CDR3 length is 12 residues. The CDR3 loop is CAVRQVGNTIYF. CDR3 nucleotides: TGTGCCGTTCGACAGGTTGGAAACACCATATATTTT.

The rearrangement uses TRBV10-3 and TRBJ2-3; D perhaps matches TRBD2 (6 bases). This CDR3 is 17 amino acids long. Trimming stripped 4 bases from V and 5 bases from J, with 22 bases between. Germline loops: CDR1 ENHRY, CDR2 SYGVKD. The CDR3 reads CAISGISMGSEGDTQYF. The CDR3 DNA reads as TGTGCCATCAGTGGGATTTCGATGGGATCGGAGGGAGATACGCAGTATTTT.

The chain carries TRBV7-2 and TRBJ2-1; weak D call: TRBD1 (6 bases). The V and J ends lost 3 bases and 10 bases respectively, with 10 bases between them. The germline V gene encodes CDR1 SGHTA and CDR2 FQGNSA. The CDR3 sequence is 12 residues long. The CDR3 is CASSFRGGEQFF. CDR3 in DNA: TGTGCCAGCAGCTTCAGGGGTGGGGAGCAGTTCTTC.

The rearrangement joins TRBV5-5 to TRBJ1-3; a weak D match, TRBD1 (5 bases). Trimming removed 4 bases from V and 3 bases from J, with 14 bases in between. The CDR3 covers 15 residues. Per germline, CDR1 SGHKS and CDR2 YYEKEE (reference sequence). The CDR3, as DNA: TGTGCCAGCAGCCATACCCGGGGGGTTGGAAACACCATATATTTT. It specifies CASSHTRGVGNTIYF.

The chain links TRBV11-2 to TRBJ2-7, with D possibly called TRBD1 or TRBD2 (5 bases each). This CDR3 is 15 amino acids long. V was pared by 1 base and J by 4 bases, with 14 bases between. From germline, CDR1 is SGHAT and CDR2 FQNNGV. The CDR3 here is CASSLAPGPTYEQYF. For the CDR3, the DNA is TGTGCCAGCAGCTTAGCCCCGGGACCGACATACGAGCAGTACTTC. Full variable domain (missing parts from reference TRBV11-2 and TRBJ2-7): EAGVAQSPRYKIIEKRQSVAFWCNPISGHATLYWYQQILGQGPKLLIQFQNNGVVDDSQLPKDRFSAERLKGVDSTLKIQPAKLEDSAVYLCASSLAPGPTYEQYFGPGTRLTVT.

The V and J genes are TRBV7-6 and TRBJ2-1; 13 nucleotides agree with TRBD2. The J segment lost 7 bases and the V segment lost 7 bases, leaving 7 bases of the junction unmatched. CDR3 length: 15 residues. The germline V gene has CDR1 SGHVS and CDR2 FNYEAQ. CDR3 loop: CASNPGLAGHNEQFF. CDR3 sequence (DNA): TGTGCCAGCAATCCGGGACTAGCGGGACATAATGAGCAGTTCTTC. Full variable domain (missing parts from reference TRBV7-6 and TRBJ2-1): GAGVSQSPRYKVTKRGQDVALRCDPISGHVSLYWYRQALGQGPEFLTYFNYEAQQDKSGLPNDRFSAERPEGSISTLTIQRTEQRDSAMYRCASNPGLAGHNEQFFGPGTRLTVL.

The chain combines TRBV23-1 with TRBJ2-7, with 9 bases fitting TRBD1. TRBV23-1 is recorded as an ORF, its role being uncertain. This CDR3 is 19 amino acids long. The V gene end was trimmed by 3 bases and the J gene end by 1 base; junction bases not matched to a gene: 16. CDR3 DNA sequence: TGCGCCAGCAGTCACTTACAGGGGGCCGTACGCCCCGTTTCCTACGAGCAGTACTTC. Translating it yields CASSHLQGAVRPVSYEQYF.

The J gene is TRBJ1-1, the V gene TRBV19; 7 bases align to TRBD1. Germline CDR1 is LNHDA and CDR2 is SQIVND (reference sequence). The CDR3 totals 16 residues. Trimming took 0 bases from V and 7 from J; bases not matched to a gene: 11. CDR3 sequence (DNA): TGTGCCAGTAGTATAGATCTATTGGGGACAGCCCTTGAAGCTTTCTTT. Its protein is CASSIDLLGTALEAFF.

The rearrangement joins TRBV15 to TRBJ2-1; unclear D gene. Germline loops: CDR1 LNHNV, CDR2 YYDKDF (reference sequence). The CDR3 is 16 residues long. V lost 0 bases and J lost 0, with 9 bases in between. The CDR3 coding sequence is TGTGCCACCAGCAGAGAAGACGGCGGCTCCTACAATGAGCAGTTCTTC. Translated, it gives CATSREDGGSYNEQFF. Full variable domain (outside the CDR3, taken from reference TRBV15 and TRBJ2-1): DAMVIQNPRYQVTQFGKPVTLSCSQTLNHNVMYWYQQKSSQAPKLLFHYYDKDFNNEADTPDNFQSRRPNTSFCFLDIRSPGLGDTAMYLCATSREDGGSYNEQFFGPGTRLTVL.

The CDR3 DNA follows: TGCAGCCTGGGGGGCAGGACCTACAATGAGCAGTTCTTC. Translating it yields CSLGGRTYNEQFF. V usage is TRBV29-1 and J usage is TRBJ2-1; D possibly matches TRBD1 or TRBD2 (6 bases each). The CDR3 totals 13 residues. Germline V lookup: CDR1 SQVTM, CDR2 ANQGSEA. Trimming stripped 8 bases from V and 2 bases from J, with 13 bases between.

This clone has only a few counts. V gene TRBV4-2 combines with J gene TRBJ1-1; D is unclear. The length of the CDR3 is 17 residues. Germline lookup yields CDR1 LGHNA and CDR2 YNFKEQ. The V gene lost 0 bases and the J gene lost 0 bases, with 14 bases spanning the gap. CDR3: CASSQEAAEPMNTEAFF. The CDR3 DNA sequence: TGTGCCAGCAGCCAAGAGGCGGCAGAACCAATGAACACTGAAGCTTTCTTT.